This T cell receptor beta chain is drawn from a study of PD-1 blockade in classical Hodgkin lymphoma. The study's findings and limits: Only CD4+ TCR diversity, not CD8+, had risen significantly by C4D1. The baseline diversity of complete responders showed similarity to that of newly diagnosed patients.

The CDR3 covers 13 residues. Per the germline V gene, CDR1 is SQVTM and CDR2 is ANQGSEA. Trimming cost V 6 bases and J 0 bases; bases outside gene matches: 3. On this clone: What it recognizes is unknown. Other DNA sequences in this specimen translate into the identical CDR3.

In every patient, relapse followed autologous stem cell transplantation, while exposure to brentuximab vedotin differed. The repertoire was sequenced with immunoSEQ multiplex PCR; TCRdb's copy has only in-frame clones and lacks some. Altogether about 39,000 clones are present, about nine tenths being singletons, with the ten largest covering about a tenth. The chain has TRBV29-1 and TRBJ2-7; 9 bases match TRBD2. The sample consisted of peripheral blood mononuclear cells (PBMCs), taken at baseline. The TCR originated in a human donor with classical Hodgkin lymphoma. CDR3 residues: CSVLTSGSYEQYF. CDR3 DNA sequence: TGCAGCGTCCTGACTAGCGGCTCCTACGAGCAGTACTTC.